This entry lists 31 T cell receptor beta chains sequenced from one sample in a study of T cell responses to AZD1222 COVID-19 vaccine (dated by TCRdb to about 2021). Libraries were built with the immunoSEQ multiplex PCR assay. Imported from immuneACCESS, the table was reduced by TCRdb to in-frame sequences with V and J called. These copies leave out some clones; in studies compared against another copy, an unresolved V gene accounts for under half, and the cause of the remainder is not known. The sample contains more than 120,000 clones, roughly nine tenths of them found a single time. The ten most abundant clones make up about a tenth of the sample. This specimen's time point label, interpreted: about 28 days (+/-7) after the second vaccine dose. The input for sequencing was peripheral blood, taken 28 days after the second AZD1222 dose. Receptor source: an adult who received the AZD1222 COVID-19 vaccine.

Note on this clone: This same CDR3 is encoded by further DNA sequences in the sample. This chain uses TRBV12-3 or TRBV12-4 with TRBJ2-2; D unclear. CDR3 length: 13 amino acids. Trimming stripped 3 bases from V and 0 bases from J, with 2 bases between. The CDR3 DNA reads as TGTGCCAGCAGTTTGACGAACACCGGGGAGCTGTTTTTT. It codes for CASSLTNTGELFF.

V and J are TRBV12-5 and TRBJ1-1; no definite D call. In germline, CDR1 is LGHNT, CDR2 FRNRAP. This CDR3 has 17 residues. Trimming left V 3 bases short and J 0 bases short, with 17 bases between. CDR3 in DNA: TGTGCTAGTGGTTTCGGGGTTGAAGGAGGCATGAACACTGAAGCTTTCTTT. Its protein product is CASGFGVEGGMNTEAFF.

This chain joins TRBV5-4 and TRBJ1-1, with TRBD1 matching 10 bases. The CDR3 runs 16 residues. V lost 1 base, J lost 1 base, and 4 bases stayed unmatched. Germline assignment: CDR1 SGHNT and CDR2 YYREEE (reference sequence). DNA of the CDR3: TGTGCCAGCAGCTTGAAGACAGGGGGCTCGAACACTGAAGCTTTCTTT. Translation gives CASSLKTGGSNTEAFF.

The rearrangement uses TRBV7-2 and TRBJ1-4, with D perhaps TRBD1 (6 bases). This CDR3 is built from 15 residues. Between the trimmed V and J ends, which lost 4 bases and 0 bases, there was a span of 9 bases. The V gene's germline CDR1 is SGHTA and CDR2 FQGNSA. The CDR3 DNA follows: TGTGCCAGCAGCTCCAGGGGCCCAACTAATGAAAAACTGTTTTTT. Protein product: CASSSRGPTNEKLFF.

This chain connects TRBV5-1 to TRBJ2-7; 7 bases agree with TRBD1. This CDR3 is built from 14 residues. After removal of 4 bases from V and 7 bases from J, the junction contained 11 bases not matched to a gene. Per germline, CDR1 SGHRS and CDR2 YFSETQ. CDR3 coding DNA: TGCGCCAGCAGCCCCTCGACAGGGATGAGGGAGCAGTACGTC. Its translation: CASSPSTGMREQYV.

The chain links TRBV6-6 to TRBJ2-6; possibly TRBD1 for D (5 bases). V was pared by 6 bases and J by 4 bases, with 13 bases between. This CDR3 is 15 amino acids long. Germline V gene lookup returns CDR1 MNHNY and CDR2 SVGAGI (reference sequence). The CDR3 bases are TGTGCCAGCAGCAATACAGGTTCCGGGGCCAACGTCCTGACTTTC. Its translation: CASSNTGSGANVLTF.

The CDR3 sequence: CASSSGRLNTEAFF. CDR3 in DNA: TGTGCCAGCAGTTCGGGGAGGCTGAACACTGAAGCTTTCTTT. This chain connects TRBV27 to TRBJ1-1; D is ambiguous. V shed 4 bases and J shed 0 bases, with 9 bases lying between them. The germline V gene has CDR1 MNHEY and CDR2 SMNVEV (reference sequence). The CDR3 is 14 amino acids.

The chain employs TRBV5-8 and TRBJ2-7, with D possibly TRBD2 on 6 matching bases. The V and J ends lost 5 bases and 2 bases respectively, with 14 bases between them. This CDR3 has 14 amino acids. Germline V lookup: CDR1 SGHTS, CDR2 YDEGEE. The CDR3 DNA is TGTGCCAGCAGGCTCCCGGGACTTACCTACGAGCAGTACGTC. Its protein is CASRLPGLTYEQYV.

With respect to this clone: This likely comes from a read error, as the CDR3 has no conserved phenylalanine or tryptophan at its end. Because the CDR3's place on the DNA is in doubt, the DNA is left out and the CDR3 is given as listed by TCRdb. This chain's CDR3 is CASSQGVDKPN. The chain uses TRBV3-1 (or the pseudogene TRBV3-2) and TRBJ2-7; TRBD1 is the table's D call, not checked against the DNA. The germline gives CDR1 LGHDT, CDR2 YNNKEL (reference sequence). Counting both end residues, the CDR3 totals 11 amino acids.

This chain joins TRBV19 and TRBJ2-3; TRBD1 matches 9 bases. The CDR3 has 15 residues. V dropped 4 bases and J dropped 0; count of bases not matched to a gene: 2. Germline assignment: CDR1 LNHDA and CDR2 SQIVND (reference sequence). This chain's CDR3 is CASSTGTGSTDTQYF. In DNA form, the CDR3 reads TGTGCCAGTAGTACCGGGACAGGGAGCACAGATACGCAGTATTTT.

CDR3 amino acids: CASSQTGQQNTEAFF. CDR3 bases: TGCGCCAGCAGCCAGACTGGGCAGCAGAACACTGAAGCTTTCTTT. This chain links TRBV5-1 with TRBJ1-1; D is ambiguous. The germline gives CDR1 SGHRS, CDR2 YFSETQ. The V end was cut by 4 bases, the J end by 1 base, with 14 bases between. The CDR3 runs to 15 residues.

The J gene is TRBJ1-1, the V gene TRBV4-1; 8 bases agree with TRBD1. This CDR3 spans 14 amino acids. J gave up 11 bases and V 1 base, and 9 bases lay outside the gene matches. Per the germline V gene, CDR1 is MGHRA and CDR2 is YSYEKL. The CDR3 region is CASSQGHGTGRAFF. The CDR3 DNA is TGCGCCAGCAGCCAAGGCCACGGGACAGGTCGTGCTTTCTTT.

J is TRBJ1-5 and V is TRBV18; 10 nucleotides align to TRBD1. J was trimmed by 0 bases and V by 4 bases; bases with no gene match: 6. Germline CDR1 KGHSH, CDR2 LQKENI. This CDR3 has 17 amino acids. The CDR3 region has the DNA TGTGCCAGCTCACGTACCGGGACAGGGGATAGCAATCAGCCCCAGCATTTT. Its protein is CASSRTGTGDSNQPQHF.

V usage is TRBV6-1 and J usage is TRBJ1-1; 7 nucleotides line up with TRBD1. J lost 4 bases, V lost 2 bases, and 4 bases had no gene match. This CDR3 is 14 amino acids long. Germline values: CDR1 MNHNS, CDR2 SASEGT. The CDR3 loop is CASSERAGGTEAFF. CDR3 in DNA: TGTGCCAGCAGTGAACGGGCAGGGGGCACTGAAGCTTTCTTT.

The rearrangement uses TRBV4-2 and TRBJ1-2; tentatively, D is TRBD1 (5 bases). V was trimmed by 2 bases and J by 10 bases, leaving 17 bases between them. Germline V CDR1 and CDR2: LGHNA, YNFKEQ. The CDR3 runs to 14 residues. Written as DNA, the CDR3 is TGTGCCAGCAGCCAACCCCGGGACCCACGACCCTACACCTTC. Amino acid sequence: CASSQPRDPRPYTF.

This chain connects TRBV21-1 to TRBJ1-4. TRBV21-1 is a known pseudogene. The CDR3 contains 16 residues. The CDR3 loop is CASSKELEGRNEKLFF. Here the CDR3 DNA reads TGTGCCAGCAGCAAAGAGCTCGAGGGTAGGAATGAAAAACTGTTTTTT.

V gene TRBV27 combines with J gene TRBJ2-7, with D possibly matching TRBD2 (5 bases). Germline V lookup: CDR1 MNHEY, CDR2 SMNVEV (reference sequence). V lost 3 bases and J 3 bases, leaving 12 bases between the germline ends. CDR3 length equals 14 residues. The CDR3 coding sequence is TGTGCCAGCAGTTTTCAGGCACGGGGCTACGAGCAGTACGTC. It is translated as CASSFQARGYEQYV.

This CDR3 reads CASRPQVGYGYTF. The CDR3 DNA reads as TGTGCCAGCAGACCACAGGTGGGCTATGGCTACACCTTC. The chain links TRBV12-3 or TRBV12-4 to TRBJ1-2, with D perhaps matching TRBD1 (5 bases). The CDR3 has 13 amino acids. Trimming removed 6 bases at V and 4 bases at J, with 12 bases between.

The J gene is TRBJ2-5, the V gene TRBV14, with a tentative D call TRBD2 (6 bases). The CDR3 covers 13 residues. The V gene's germline CDR1 is SGHDN and CDR2 FVKESK. V lost 8 bases and J lost 7, with 17 bases in between. The CDR3 loop is CASSAVEGMTQYF. DNA for the CDR3: TGTGCCAGCTCAGCCGTGGAGGGGATGACCCAGTACTTC.

This chain links TRBV29-1 with TRBJ2-7, with a tentative D call TRBD2 (5 bases). Trimming pared 6 bases from V and 3 bases from J, leaving 18 bases between. Germline CDR1 and CDR2: SQVTM and ANQGSEA. This CDR3 comprises 14 residues. The CDR3 region has the DNA TGCAGCGTCCGCTCCGTGGGGAGCGGCTACGAGCAGTACTTC. Translation gives CSVRSVGSGYEQYF.

The chain carries TRBV10-3 and TRBJ2-2; TRBD2 is a possible D gene (6 bases). The length of the CDR3 is 15 residues. In germline, CDR1 is ENHRY, CDR2 SYGVKD. Trimming cost V 4 bases and J 2 bases, with 11 bases left between them. CDR3 coding DNA: TGTGCCATCAGTGTGGGCGGGGCAAACACCGGGGAGCTGTTTTTT. It is translated as CAISVGGANTGELFF.

The chain has TRBV9 and TRBJ1-2; TRBD1 matches at 9 bases. The V segment lost 0 bases and the J segment 5 bases; nucleotides outside the gene matches: 5. The CDR3 has 15 residues. Germline CDR1 SGDLS, CDR2 YYNGEE. The CDR3 loop reads CASSVVPGQGYGYTF. The CDR3 DNA reads TGTGCCAGCAGCGTAGTACCGGGACAGGGATATGGCTACACCTTC. Full variable domain (outside the CDR3, taken from reference TRBV9 and TRBJ1-2): DSGVTQTPKHLITATGQRVTLRCSPRSGDLSVYWYQQSLDQGLQFLIQYYNGEERAKGNILERFSAQQFPDLHSELNLSSLELGDSALYFCASSVVPGQGYGYTFGSGTRLTVV.

V is TRBV4-1 and J is TRBJ1-1; D gene ambiguous. The CDR3 covers 16 residues. The germline V gene has CDR1 MGHRA and CDR2 YSYEKL. Trimming took 0 bases from V and 1 from J, leaving 12 bases between them. DNA for the CDR3: TGCGCCAGCAGCCAAGAGGGGTGGGATTGGAACACTGAAGCTTTCTTT. Translated, it gives CASSQEGWDWNTEAFF.

V usage is TRBV18 and J usage is TRBJ1-1; D gene ambiguous. Trimming shortened V by 0 bases and J by 10 bases, and 15 bases separated the two germline ends. The CDR3 consists of 14 residues. Germline V gene lookup returns CDR1 KGHSH and CDR2 LQKENI. The CDR3 region has the DNA TGTGCCAGCTCACCACCGGTGGAAAGACATCGAGCTTTCTTT. Its translation is CASSPPVERHRAFF.

This sequence joins TRBV2 and TRBJ2-3, with TRBD1 matching over 8 bases. The ends lost 8 bases at V and 6 bases at J; junction bases unmatched: 10. CDR1 and CDR2 (germline): SNHLY, FYNNEI. The CDR3 runs to 14 residues. This chain's CDR3 is CASSSGTGMDTQYF. As DNA, the CDR3 is TGTGCCAGCTCCTCCGGGACAGGTATGGATACGCAGTATTTT.

CDR3 in amino acids: CASSVGGGRRGYTF. The CDR3 region has the DNA TGTGCCAGCAGCGTAGGTGGGGGCCGGCGCGGCTACACCTTC. The V and J genes are TRBV9 and TRBJ1-2; D is perhaps TRBD1 (6 bases). The ends were cut back, 0 bases at V and 8 bases at J, with 14 bases in the middle. The CDR3 length is 14 residues. Germline lookup yields CDR1 SGDLS and CDR2 YYNGEE.

The chain joins TRBV10-3 to TRBJ1-2, with D tentatively TRBD1 (5 bases). The CDR3 loop spans 11 amino acids. Germline lookup yields CDR1 ENHRY and CDR2 SYGVKD. V gave up 3 bases and J gave up 8 bases, with 7 bases separating them. In DNA form, the CDR3 reads TGTGCCATCAGTGAAAGGGGCGGCTACACCTTC. It yields the protein CAISERGGYTF.

V is TRBV6-1 and J is TRBJ2-1; 9 bases are shared with TRBD1. With 3 bases clipped from V and 7 bases from J, the junction kept 7 bases outside the gene matches. Per germline, CDR1 MNHNS and CDR2 SASEGT. This CDR3 has 15 residues. CDR3 nucleotide sequence: TGTGCCAGCAGTGACCGGCCGGGACAGGGTAATGAGCAGTTCTTC. This sequence encodes CASSDRPGQGNEQFF.

The CDR3 region has the DNA TGTGCCAGCAGCGCTAGCGGAAGCACAGATACGCAGTATTTT. It specifies CASSASGSTDTQYF. This sequence joins TRBV9 and TRBJ2-3; TRBD2 matches 7 bases. Germline V lookup: CDR1 SGDLS, CDR2 YYNGEE. This CDR3 has 14 residues. V lost 3 bases to trimming and J lost 0 bases; unmatched junction nucleotides: 1.

This chain links TRBV11-3 with TRBJ2-1, with D hard to call. CDR1 and CDR2 from the germline V gene are SGHNT and YENEEA. V lost 1 base, J lost 5 bases, and 6 bases lay in between. The CDR3 contains 13 residues. CDR3 loop: CASSLAGHNEQFF. CDR3 coding DNA: TGTGCCAGCAGCTTAGCCGGACACAATGAGCAGTTCTTC.

The CDR3 here is CASSARSSYNEQFF. The CDR3 DNA is TGTGCCAGCAGCGCAAGAAGCAGTTACAATGAGCAGTTCTTC. This chain connects TRBV3-1 (or the pseudogene TRBV3-2) to TRBJ2-1, with no clear D. The germline gives CDR1 LGHDT, CDR2 YNNKEL (reference sequence). The V end lost 5 bases, the J end lost 4 bases, and 12 bases lay between the germline ends. The CDR3 sequence is 14 residues long.